This is a list of T cell receptor beta chains from one sample in a study of cytomegalovirus exposure and HLA in healthy donors. Sequenced by immunoSEQ multiplex PCR; TCRdb stores in-frame clones only, minus some. This table holds roughly 200,000 clones, roughly three quarters found once. The specimen was PBMCs. The receptor source for this set is a young woman in good health and CMV-seronegative. The CDR3 runs from the conserved cysteine through the conserved F or W.

V gene	J gene	CDR3 protein
TRBV18	TRBJ2-1	CASSPRTSGDYNEQFF
TRBV7-8	TRBJ1-2	CASSLATGLANYGYTF
TRBV30	TRBJ2-7	CAWRGQGPYEQYF
TRBV9	TRBJ1-5	CGGGNQPQHF
TRBV30	TRBJ2-3	CAWSSAAMRLAGTDTQYF
TRBV6-5	TRBJ1-1	CASSYSLGGYTEAFF
TRBV21-1	TRBJ1-4	CASSLFSGTGYKLFF
TRBV28	TRBJ1-2	CASSLKGVGYTF
TRBV5-1	TRBJ2-5	CASSPKLAGAETQYF
TRBV9	TRBJ2-7	CASSGNRGGSFKDEQYF
TRBV7-2	TRBJ2-1	CASSLRTGSSYNEQFF
TRBV30	TRBJ2-3	CAWSPGGTDTQYF
TRBV6-1	TRBJ1-1	CASSEDIMNTEAFF
TRBV15	TRBJ1-2	CATSRRQGNGYTF
TRBV6-4	TRBJ1-2	CASSPRDSGYGYTF
TRBV18	TRBJ1-6	CASSPIEGGNSPLHF
TRBV4-1	TRBJ2-7	CASSRKDRDWGEQYF
TRBV9	TRBJ1-2	CASSVADVRGMGYTF
TRBV6-6	TRBJ2-6	CASGLGGANVLTF
TRBV6-5	TRBJ1-5	CASSSTGFNQPQHF
TRBV2	TRBJ2-5	CASSESGGWIQETQYF
TRBV19	TRBJ2-2	CASRSTGAVGELFF
TRBV2	TRBJ2-3	CAIRGAGTDTQYF
TRBV18	TRBJ1-6	CASSANEGETWNSPLHF
TRBV5-4	TRBJ1-6	CASSRAQSSYNSPLHF
TRBV5-1	TRBJ2-2	CASSLAGGTGELFF
TRBV6-1	TRBJ2-7	CASSWDRYEQYF
TRBV2	TRBJ1-4	CASRISSEKLFF
TRBV27	TRBJ2-7	CASSLPSLAGGPHEQYF
TRBV27	TRBJ1-2	CASSYSGTNYGYTF
TRBV7-9	TRBJ1-6	CASSFDRRNSPLHF
TRBV27	TRBJ2-3	CASSLRAGVTDTQYF
TRBV15	TRBJ1-5	CATSRDLKNQPQHF
TRBV4-1	TRBJ1-1	CASSQGATVNTEAFF
TRBV5-1	TRBJ2-7	CASSFISGQGAEQYF
TRBV7-2	TRBJ2-3	CASSPTSGGRPYTQYF
TRBV7-6	TRBJ2-3	CASSFGGADTQYF
TRBV7-2	TRBJ2-3	CASSTLAETQYF
TRBV6-6	TRBJ1-3	CASSYSGGSGNTIYF
TRBV7-9	TRBJ2-2	CASSLVGGATGELFF
TRBV11-3	TRBJ2-3	CASSAGPTSSTDTQYF
TRBV11-2	TRBJ2-3	CASSLKMGRRTDTQYF
TRBV10-2	TRBJ2-6	CASSAGDSSGANVLTF